Given below is one TCR beta chain in context. Its antigen remains unidentified. Germline CDR1 SGHTA, CDR2 FQGNSA. This CDR3 comprises 16 residues. V was pared by 2 bases and J by 1 base, with 4 bases of the junction left unmatched. Nashville, Tennessee was home to all donors, each a Caucasian adult. The data are from a study of shared clonotypes between healthy human individuals. Study-wide findings and caveats: Sampling used blood alone; tissue repertoires probably differ.

Generated by immunoSEQ multiplex PCR, the TCRdb table keeps only in-frame clones and is missing some. Of about 1 million clones listed, about 76% are singletons. Sequenced material: memory CD4+ T cells sorted from blood. The subset was: CD45RA-negative fraction. The chain combines TRBV7-2 with TRBJ2-5; TRBD2 agrees at 10 bases. The receptor comes from a man between 18 and 35 years old in good health. The CDR3 here is CASSLSSGRPQETQYF. In DNA, the CDR3 is TGTGCCAGCAGCTTAAGTAGCGGGAGGCCCCAAGAGACCCAGTACTTC.